One sample yielded the 32 T cell receptor beta chains listed below, sequenced in a study of T-cell memory formation after mild COVID-19. TCRdb ran MiXCR on the 5' RACE reads and lists one entry per CDR3 protein. The top ten clones hold roughly 8% of a sample with 350,000 to 500,000 distinct CDR3 sequences, roughly 20% of them seen once. The sequencing sample was made of PBMCs or a T cell subset sorted from them (not recorded which). These TCRs come from an adult woman who had mild COVID-19 (a few samples of this study predate the infection). Cell type and time point are not known.

A few counts support this clonotype. This chain connects TRBV7-6 to TRBJ2-1; 7 nucleotides line up with TRBD2. With V trimmed by 2 bases and J by 3 bases, 7 bases remained unmatched. Germline lookup yields CDR1 SGHVS and CDR2 FNYEAQ. The CDR3 has 16 residues. The CDR3 nucleotides read TGTGCCAGCAGCTTACCCACGGCTAGCGGCTACAATGAGCAGTTCTTC. It specifies CASSLPTASGYNEQFF.

This chain uses TRBV2 with TRBJ1-1; D is undetermined. The germline gives CDR1 SNHLY, CDR2 FYNNEI. The CDR3 is made up of 13 amino acids. Trimming cost V 7 bases and J 5 bases, with 14 bases left between them. The CDR3 DNA is TGTGCCAGCAACGAAGCGGGGTTAACTGAAGCTTTCTTT. Translating gives CASNEAGLTEAFF.

J is TRBJ1-2 and V is TRBV30, with no clear D. V lost 1 base and J 0 bases, leaving 6 bases between the germline ends. The CDR3 is made up of 13 amino acids. Germline assignment: CDR1 GTSNPN and CDR2 SVGIG (reference sequence). In DNA form, the CDR3 reads TGTGCCTGGAGTGGCATAACTAACTATGGCTACACCTTC. Translating gives CAWSGITNYGYTF.

This clonotype was detected only a few times. The chain combines TRBV7-2 with TRBJ2-3, with 14 bases identical to TRBD2. From germline, CDR1 is SGHTA and CDR2 FQGNSA. CDR3 length: 19 amino acids. The ends lost 3 bases at V and 0 bases at J; junction bases unmatched: 8. DNA of the CDR3: TGTGCCAGCAGCTTGAGGGGACTAGCGGGGGCGCTGAGCACAGATACGCAGTATTTT. This translates into CASSLRGLAGALSTDTQYF.

The chain has TRBV2 and TRBJ2-1; TRBD2 matches at 7 bases. The CDR3 loop spans 14 amino acids. With V trimmed by 0 bases and J by 5 bases, 1 base remained unmatched. Germline CDR1 reads SNHLY; CDR2 reads FYNNEI. The CDR3 spells CASSEAGGDNEQFF. The CDR3 DNA sequence: TGTGCCAGCAGTGAAGCGGGAGGGGACAATGAGCAGTTCTTC.

The sample holds a few counts of this clonotype. The gene calls are TRBV7-2 and TRBJ2-2; unclear D gene. This CDR3 region has 13 residues. Trimming removed 2 bases at V and 7 bases at J, with 8 bases between. Looked up from germline, CDR1 is SGHTA and CDR2 is FQGNSA. CDR3 bases: TGTGCCAGCAGCTTAAAGTTGAACGGGGAGCTGTTTTTT. It yields the protein CASSLKLNGELFF.

This clonotype was seen a handful of times. The chain has TRBV7-9 and TRBJ2-1; D is perhaps TRBD1 or TRBD2 (5 bases each). The germline CDR1 and CDR2 sequences are SEHNR and FQNEAQ (reference sequence). The CDR3 totals 12 residues. V gave up 4 bases and J gave up 9 bases, with 10 bases separating them. The CDR3 is CASSYRGTEQFF. CDR3 in DNA: TGTGCCAGCAGCTACCGTGGGACTGAGCAGTTCTTC.

This clonotype was seen more than once but under ten times. The chain is built from TRBV30 and TRBJ2-7, with D perhaps TRBD1 (5 bases). With 3 bases removed from V and 4 bases from J, the gap between germline ends came to 22 bases. CDR1 is GTSNPN, CDR2 SVGIG, per germline (reference sequence). The CDR3 sequence is 16 residues long. As DNA, the CDR3 is TGTGCCTGGAGCAAGGGCAGGGATGGTCTCCCATACGAGCAGTACTTC. This encodes CAWSKGRDGLPYEQYF.

The chain has TRBV3-1 and TRBJ2-3, with D possibly TRBD2 on 6 matching bases. CDR3 length equals 15 residues. The V gene lost 3 bases and the J gene lost 5 bases, with 15 bases spanning the gap. Germline V gives CDR1 LGHDT, CDR2 YNNKEL (reference sequence). CDR3 DNA sequence: TGTGCCAGCAGCCAGGGCGGGGCCGCGGGAGATACGCAGTATTTT. Translation: CASSQGGAAGDTQYF.

V gene TRBV7-2 combines with J gene TRBJ2-1; D call uncertain. The CDR3 is made up of 14 amino acids. CDR1 and CDR2 from the germline V gene are SGHTA and FQGNSA. V lost 4 bases and J 8 bases, leaving 15 bases between the germline ends. The CDR3 nucleotides read TGTGCCAGCAGCTCCCCGAGAAGTATCCATGAGCAGTTCTTC. Protein sequence: CASSSPRSIHEQFF.

V usage is TRBV4-3 and J usage is TRBJ2-6; 10 bases map to TRBD1. Trimming took 0 bases from V and 0 from J; bases not matched to a gene: 5. The CDR3 sequence is 19 residues long. Germline V gives CDR1 LGHNA, CDR2 YSLEER. The DNA for the CDR3 is TGCGCCAGCAGCCAAGAAAGCGGGACAGGGGACTCTGGGGCCAACGTCCTGACTTTC. It codes for CASSQESGTGDSGANVLTF.

The chain recombines TRBV5-1 with TRBJ2-1; D gene uncertain. CDR1 and CDR2 (germline): SGHRS, YFSETQ. The CDR3 has 15 amino acids. V was shortened by 6 bases and J by 0 bases, with 13 bases between the two germline ends. In DNA form, the CDR3 reads TGCGCCAGCACCCTGGGCTTTAGCTCCTACAATGAGCAGTTCTTC. Its protein product is CASTLGFSSYNEQFF.

This clonotype was recorded a few times. The J gene is TRBJ2-3, the V gene TRBV5-4, with 9 nucleotides matching TRBD2. V shed 0 bases and J 3 bases; nucleotides not matched to a gene: 8. The CDR3 is 17 residues long. Germline V gene sequence: CDR1 SGHNT, CDR2 YYREEE (reference sequence). CDR3 sequence: CASSLAPSGGRTDTQYF. CDR3 nucleotide sequence: TGTGCCAGCAGCTTGGCTCCCAGCGGGGGGAGGACAGATACGCAGTATTTT.

This clonotype was seen a few times. The rearrangement links TRBV5-4 to TRBJ1-1; TRBD1 is a possible D gene (6 bases). Germline V gene sequence: CDR1 SGHNT, CDR2 YYREEE (reference sequence). The CDR3 contains 16 residues. Trimming took 6 bases from V and 4 from J, leaving 22 bases between them. The DNA of the CDR3 is TGTGCCAGCACCCAGGGGCGGGTTCGGGGGAGCACTGAAGCTTTCTTT. This gives the protein CASTQGRVRGSTEAFF.

The chain combines TRBV20-1 with TRBJ2-7, with 7 bases lining up with TRBD2. Germline V gene sequence: CDR1 DFQATT, CDR2 SNEGSKA (reference sequence). This CDR3 has 14 amino acids. V shed 5 bases, J shed 0 bases, and the junction held 7 bases outside the gene matches. This chain's CDR3 is CSAFLSGRSYEQYF. The CDR3, as DNA: TGCAGTGCTTTCCTTAGCGGGCGCTCCTACGAGCAGTACTTC.

This clonotype was picked up a small number of times. The V gene is TRBV7-9, the J gene TRBJ2-7; D is ambiguous. Germline CDR1 reads SEHNR; CDR2 reads FQNEAQ (reference sequence). There are 14 residues in the CDR3. Trimming left V 5 bases short and J 3 bases short, with 14 bases between. The CDR3 nucleotides read TGTGCCAGCAGCCCGACCCAGCCCCTCTACGAGCAGTACTTC. This translates into CASSPTQPLYEQYF.

This clonotype was seen more than once but under ten times. V usage is TRBV6-5 and J usage is TRBJ1-6; the D is unclear. V gave up 2 bases and J gave up 7 bases, with 9 bases separating them. This CDR3 has 14 amino acids. CDR1 is MNHEY, CDR2 SVGAGI, per germline. As DNA, the CDR3 is TGTGCCAGCAGTTACCAGAAACTAAATTCACCCCTCCACTTT. Translated: CASSYQKLNSPLHF.

A few counts support this clonotype. The genes are TRBV20-1 and TRBJ2-7; D tentatively fits TRBD1 or TRBD2 (5 bases each). Trimming took off 2 bases at V and 3 bases at J, with 17 bases between the two ends. From germline, CDR1 is DFQATT and CDR2 SNEGSKA (reference sequence). This CDR3 contains 15 residues. Here the CDR3 DNA reads TGCAGTGCTAGAAATAGCAGGGAGATAAACTACGAGCAGTACTTC. This sequence encodes CSARNSREINYEQYF.

This clonotype was recorded a few times. J is TRBJ2-3 and V is TRBV5-1; the D gene could be TRBD1 or TRBD2 (7 bases each). V was pared by 0 bases and J by 2 bases, with 25 bases between. This CDR3 contains 20 residues. Germline V gene lookup returns CDR1 SGHRS and CDR2 YFSETQ. The CDR3 nucleotides read TGCGCCAGCAGCTTGGTTAGCGGGTCAGGGGGGACGACAACCACAGATACGCAGTATTTT. Translating it yields CASSLVSGSGGTTTTDTQYF.

The chain carries TRBV27 and TRBJ2-7; D is possibly TRBD1 or TRBD2 (5 bases each). Germline V gives CDR1 MNHEY, CDR2 SMNVEV (reference sequence). This CDR3 has 14 amino acids. V was trimmed by 2 bases and J by 5 bases, leaving 13 bases between them. In DNA form, the CDR3 reads TGTGCCAGCAGTTTACAGGTCCGAGGGGACGAGCAGTACTTC. Translated: CASSLQVRGDEQYF.

The chain carries TRBV13 and TRBJ2-3; 10 nucleotides match TRBD1. The CDR3 consists of 16 residues. With 5 bases clipped from V and 6 bases from J, the junction kept 11 bases outside the gene matches. In germline, CDR1 is PRHDT, CDR2 FYEKMQ (reference sequence). The chain's CDR3 is CASSTSPGTGVDTQYF. CDR3 nucleotides: TGTGCCAGCAGCACCTCCCCCGGGACAGGGGTCGATACGCAGTATTTT.

In nucleotides, the CDR3 is TGTGCCAGCAGTGCAGAATCCCCCAGGGTAGTCGAGACCCAGTACTTC. Protein sequence: CASSAESPRVVETQYF. The chain has TRBV25-1 and TRBJ2-5; tentative D call: TRBD1 (5 bases). This CDR3 has 16 residues. V shed 4 bases and J shed 5 bases, with 20 bases lying between them. The germline V gene has CDR1 MGHDK and CDR2 SYGVNS.

This clonotype came up a few times. The chain joins TRBV5-1 to TRBJ1-1; D unclear. This CDR3 spans 14 amino acids. Trimming removed 1 base at V and 0 bases at J, with 7 bases between. Germline loops: CDR1 SGHRS, CDR2 YFSETQ. The CDR3 here is CASSLWGMNTEAFF. The CDR3 DNA reads as TGCGCCAGCAGCTTGTGGGGTATGAACACTGAAGCTTTCTTT.

This clonotype appeared a few times. V and J are TRBV5-1 and TRBJ2-1, with D possibly TRBD2 on 6 matching bases. The CDR3 loop spans 16 amino acids. V was pared by 0 bases and J by 5 bases, with 15 bases between. CDR1 and CDR2 from the germline V gene are SGHRS and YFSETQ. Here the CDR3 reads CASSLDGGEADNEQFF. CDR3 nucleotides: TGCGCCAGCAGCTTGGACGGGGGAGAGGCGGACAATGAGCAGTTCTTC. Full variable domain (outside the CDR3, taken from reference TRBV5-1 and TRBJ2-1): KAGVTQTPRYLIKTRGQQVTLSCSPISGHRSVSWYQQTPGQGLQFLFEYFSETQRNKGNFPGRFSGRQFSNSRSEMNVSTLELGDSALYLCASSLDGGEADNEQFFGPGTRLTVL.

This clonotype was observed a few times. The chain carries TRBV7-6 and TRBJ2-4; no reliable D call. Between the trimmed V and J ends, which lost 1 base and 5 bases, there was a span of 12 bases. Germline V gene sequence: CDR1 SGHVS, CDR2 FNYEAQ. The CDR3 is 15 residues long. CDR3 in amino acids: CASSLGVDGENIQYF. The CDR3 DNA reads as TGTGCCAGCAGCTTAGGAGTAGACGGTGAAAACATTCAGTACTTC. Together with reference TRBV7-6 and TRBJ2-4, the CDR3 gives the full variable domain: GAGVSQSPRYKVTKRGQDVALRCDPISGHVSLYWYRQALGQGPEFLTYFNYEAQQDKSGLPNDRFSAERPEGSISTLTIQRTEQRDSAMYRCASSLGVDGENIQYFGAGTRLSVL.

The sample holds a few counts of this clonotype. V usage is TRBV27 and J usage is TRBJ1-2; the D is unclear. The CDR3 is 15 residues long. Germline V gene sequence: CDR1 MNHEY, CDR2 SMNVEV (reference sequence). The V gene lost 3 bases and the J gene lost 7 bases, with 18 bases spanning the gap. DNA for the CDR3: TGTGCCAGCAGTTTCGGGTCGTTTGCTATGGGTGGCTACACCTTC. Translation: CASSFGSFAMGGYTF.

This clonotype was counted a few times. The chain joins TRBV28 to TRBJ2-1; TRBD2 matches 8 bases. The CDR3 loop spans 15 amino acids. V lost 2 bases, J lost 6 bases, and 6 bases stayed unmatched. Germline V lookup: CDR1 MDHEN, CDR2 SYDVKM. CDR3 sequence: CASSLMASGFNEQFF. The DNA of the CDR3 is TGTGCCAGCAGTTTAATGGCTAGCGGGTTCAATGAGCAGTTCTTC.

This chain uses TRBV15 with TRBJ1-6; no firm D call. The CDR3 sequence is 11 residues long. Germline assignment: CDR1 LNHNV and CDR2 YYDKDF (reference sequence). The germline V and J ends were trimmed by 5 bases and 13 bases, with 9 bases remaining between them. The CDR3 here is CATSDLGPLHF. CDR3 sequence (DNA): TGTGCCACCAGCGACTTGGGGCCCCTCCACTTT.

CDR3 bases: TGTGCCAGCAGTGAGGGTATTGGAGGCAATCAGCCCCAGCATTTT. Translated, it gives CASSEGIGGNQPQHF. The genes are TRBV6-1 and TRBJ1-5; D unresolved. The V end was cut by 3 bases, the J end by 2 bases, with 11 bases between. The CDR3 is 15 amino acids. Germline V lookup: CDR1 MNHNS, CDR2 SASEGT.

This rearrangement joins TRBV20-1 to TRBJ2-2, with a possible D match to TRBD2 (6 bases). The CDR3 has 14 amino acids. Germline V CDR1 and CDR2: DFQATT, SNEGSKA (reference sequence). V was trimmed by 0 bases and J by 4 bases, leaving 9 bases between them. CDR3 region: CSARDRGSTGELFF. The CDR3 bases are TGCAGTGCTAGAGATCGGGGGAGCACCGGGGAGCTGTTTTTT.

This clonotype was seen only a few times. The rearrangement uses TRBV11-2 and TRBJ2-1; D gene unclear. This CDR3 has 13 residues. V shed 0 bases and J shed 8 bases, with 8 bases lying between them. Per germline, CDR1 SGHAT and CDR2 FQNNGV. CDR3 bases: TGTGCCAGCAGCTTAGAGAACTTCCATGAGCAGTTCTTC. It codes for CASSLENFHEQFF.

This clonotype has just a few counts. This chain connects TRBV9 to TRBJ1-5, with 8 nucleotides matching TRBD1. There are 15 residues in the CDR3. Losses at the gene ends were 2 bases for V and 3 bases for J; bases not matched to a gene: 4. From germline, CDR1 is SGDLS and CDR2 YYNGEE. Here the CDR3 reads CASSVGQGFNQPQHF. CDR3 nucleotides: TGTGCCAGCAGCGTCGGACAGGGCTTCAATCAGCCCCAGCATTTT.